The next 7 T cell receptor beta chains were all read from a single sample in a study of technical replicates of blood from several donors. The method was immunoSEQ multiplex PCR; TCRdb's version includes in-frame clones alone and lacks a portion of them. This table has 90,000 or so clones, roughly 94% appearing once. Sequencing input: T cells isolated from PBMCs. These receptors came from a human donor in good health.

The J gene is TRBJ1-3, the V gene TRBV6-5; D possibly corresponds to TRBD1 (6 bases). Between the trimmed V and J ends, which lost 10 bases and 0 bases, there was a span of 13 bases. CDR3 length: 14 amino acids. Germline CDR1 MNHEY, CDR2 SVGAGI. In DNA, the CDR3 is TGTGCCACCAAACAGGGCTACTCTGGAAACACCATATATTTT. This codes for CATKQGYSGNTIYF.

V usage is TRBV7-8 and J usage is TRBJ2-3; D not certain. Trimming took 6 bases from V and 2 from J, leaving 9 bases between them. The CDR3 totals 13 residues. Germline lookup yields CDR1 SGHVS and CDR2 FQNEAQ. The CDR3 coding sequence is TGTGCCAGCAGACCAGTTATCACAGATACGCAGTATTTT. It encodes CASRPVITDTQYF.

The chain has TRBV14 and TRBJ2-3; 8 nucleotides align to TRBD2. V gave up 0 bases and J gave up 7 bases; unmatched junction bases: 3. CDR1 and CDR2 (germline): SGHDN, FVKESK. The CDR3 sequence is 14 residues long. The CDR3 DNA is TGTGCCAGCAGCCAAGAAGCGGGAGCGTATACGCAGTATTTT. As protein: CASSQEAGAYTQYF.

This clone was detected only once. V usage is TRBV19 and J usage is TRBJ2-3; 13 nucleotides agree with TRBD2. The germline CDR1 and CDR2 sequences are LNHDA and SQIVND (reference sequence). With V trimmed by 5 bases and J by 6 bases, 11 bases remained unmatched. The CDR3 runs to 17 residues. The CDR3 loop is CASSRITSGRAPDTQYF. The DNA for the CDR3 is TGTGCCAGTAGTCGAATAACTAGCGGGAGGGCCCCCGATACGCAGTATTTT.

The rearrangement links TRBV27 to TRBJ2-7; 7 bases map to TRBD1. Germline loops: CDR1 MNHEY, CDR2 SMNVEV (reference sequence). The CDR3 runs 15 residues. The V and J ends lost 4 bases and 3 bases, in that order; junction bases with no gene match: 9. CDR3 in amino acids: CASSSAGTANYEQYF. In DNA, the CDR3 is TGTGCCAGCAGTTCGGCCGGGACAGCGAACTACGAGCAGTACTTC.

The chain joins TRBV27 to TRBJ1-5; weak D call: TRBD1 (5 bases). Germline assignment: CDR1 MNHEY and CDR2 SMNVEV (reference sequence). The V gene lost 8 bases and the J gene lost 5 bases, with 25 bases spanning the gap. This CDR3 region has 17 residues. The CDR3 here is CASSSRRGGSEHQPQHF. As DNA, the CDR3 is TGTGCCAGCTCATCGCGTCGGGGGGGGTCTGAACATCAGCCCCAGCATTTT.

The V call is TRBV30, the J call TRBJ1-3; D gene unclear. Germline values: CDR1 GTSNPN, CDR2 SVGIG (reference sequence). The CDR3 totals 13 residues. The V and J ends lost 0 bases and 3 bases respectively, with 6 bases between them. The CDR3 DNA reads as TGTGCCTGGAGTGTGACATTTGGAAACACCATATATTTT. It translates to CAWSVTFGNTIYF.